This TCR beta chain was observed in a study of Ad26.COV2.S vaccination and SARS-CoV-2 variants. About the research overall: Among those in the COV1001 Ad26.COV2.S trial arm was the donor. Dosing was one shot or two shots 56 days apart.

Here immunoSEQ multiplex PCR was the method, and the copy in TCRdb shows in-frame clones only, minus some. The sample consists of about 350,000 clones, around 83% of them appearing once. Treatment defined: 15 to 20 received Ad26.COV2.S at low or high dose, single or two shots; 5 received placebo; per-sample allocation not given. Day 63 after the first vaccine or placebo injection was the time point for sampling. The CDR3 sequence is 16 residues long. Deletions cut 1 base from V and 7 bases from J, with 16 bases between. Germline CDR1 is MDHEN and CDR2 is SYDVKM. The table lists this clone with a count of one.

The V gene is TRBV28, the J gene TRBJ1-4; D is perhaps TRBD1 (6 bases). The origin of this receptor is a person aged 18-65 years who received the Ad26.COV2.S COVID-19 vaccine or a placebo. This specimen was peripheral blood, taken in a trial of Ad26.COV2.S vaccine versus placebo. Here the CDR3 DNA reads TGTGCCAGCAGTTTATTCTCCGGGGGCGAAGGTGAAAAACTGTTTTTT. It yields the protein CASSLFSGGEGEKLFF.